This T cell receptor beta chain was sequenced during a study of blood T cell repertoires in COVID-19. Turning to the study itself: Acute and convalescent COVID-19 specimens originated in the United States, Italy and Spain. Sources were T cells, B-cell-depleted T cells, or PBMCs; the material itself was cDNA or gDNA.

Original analysis: Estimation of nucleated cell counts was performed using reference gene primer amplification. Using immunoSEQ multiplex PCR, the repertoire was profiled, and TCRdb retains in-frame clones only, with some absent. V and J calls and clone size are copied from that table; D and trimming were computed from the DNA. The repertoire holds more than 100,000 clones, with around 90% as singletons. V dropped 4 bases and J dropped 8 bases, with 11 bases sitting between them. There are 13 residues in the CDR3. Germline values: CDR1 LGHDT, CDR2 YNNKEL (reference sequence). The sample consisted of peripheral blood. The chain carries TRBV3-1 (or the pseudogene TRBV3-2) and TRBJ1-4; the D gene is possibly TRBD1 (5 bases). The sequence came from an older woman with acute or convalescent COVID-19. Written as DNA, the CDR3 is TGTGCCAGCAGCCCCAACAAGGGGGAAAAACTGTTTTTT. It specifies CASSPNKGEKLFF.